Below, 14 T cell receptor beta chains from the same sample are listed, as sequenced in a study of regulatory T cells in long-lasting Graves disease. The time point was: persistent/refractory GD, antithyroid drugs over 5 years with positive TRAb. The authors made the TCR library using RNA they extracted from PBMCs. The TCR beta library used iRepertoire HTBI primers with Arm-PCR amplification of CDR3. Via MiXCR, TCRdb re-called the multiplex PCR reads, giving one row per CDR3 protein. The table lists some 330,000 distinct CDR3 sequences, roughly 20% of them singletons. The input for sequencing was peripheral blood mononuclear cells (PBMCs), taken when the disease was refractory, from a patient treated with antithyroid drugs. The receptors come from a woman between 40 and 50 years old with Graves disease.

To note about this clonotype: Possible read error: a much larger clone is one base away. This rearrangement joins TRBV6-2 or TRBV6-3 to TRBJ2-7; D is undetermined. The CDR3 sequence is 13 residues long. V was cut by 5 bases and J by 4 bases, with 12 bases left in between. Germline values: CDR1 MNHEY, CDR2 SVGEGT. The CDR3 is CASSNGLPYEQYF. CDR3 DNA sequence: TGTGCCAGCAGTAATGGGCTGCCATACGAGCAGTACTTC.

Worth noting for this clonotype: This probably arose from a read error, given a far larger clone one base away. J is TRBJ2-5 and V is TRBV28; 9 nucleotides line up with TRBD1. This CDR3 is 14 amino acids long. The V gene's germline CDR1 is MDHEN and CDR2 SYDVKM. The V and J ends lost 6 bases and 4 bases, in that order; junction bases with no gene match: 6. The CDR3 protein is CASSPDRGRETQYF. The CDR3, as DNA: TGTGCCAGCAGCCCGGACAGGGGACGAGAGACCCAGTACTTC.

V is TRBV24-1 and J is TRBJ2-1; no clear D gene. The CDR3 runs 15 residues. Germline CDR1 KGHDR, CDR2 SFDVKD. V was shortened by 1 base and J by 4 bases, with 10 bases between the two germline ends. The CDR3 spells CATSDFSYPYNEQFF. CDR3 sequence (DNA): TGTGCCACCAGTGATTTTTCGTATCCTTACAATGAGCAGTTCTTC.

This clonotype occurred a few times. The V gene is TRBV6-2 or TRBV6-3, the J gene TRBJ2-1; 14 bases match TRBD2. The CDR3 has 15 amino acids. V lost 6 bases, J lost 7 bases, and 5 bases stayed unmatched. The germline V gene encodes CDR1 MNHEY and CDR2 SVGEGT. CDR3 nucleotides: TGTGCCAGCAGGGAGGGACTAGCGGGAGATAATGAGCAGTTCTTC. This encodes CASREGLAGDNEQFF.

This clonotype was detected only a few times. V and J are TRBV29-1 and TRBJ1-5, with TRBD1 matching over 8 bases. V lost 7 bases and J lost 3; bases outside the gene matches: 5. Germline CDR1 SQVTM, CDR2 ANQGSEA. CDR3 length: 13 amino acids. The CDR3 DNA sequence: TGCAGCGCCGGACAGGGAATCAATCAGCCCCAGCATTTT. This translates into CSAGQGINQPQHF. Combining the CDR3 with reference TRBV29-1 and TRBJ1-5 gives the whole variable domain SAVISQKPSRDICQRGTSLTIQCQVDSQVTMMFWYRQQPGQSLTLIATANQGSEATYESGFVIDKFPISRPNLTFSTLTVSNMSPEDSSIYLCSAGQGINQPQHFGDGTRLSIL.

The J gene is TRBJ2-3, the V gene TRBV29-1, with 8 bases fitting TRBD1. The junction had 7 bases not matched to a gene; V was cut back by 3 bases and J by 2 bases. Germline V gives CDR1 SQVTM, CDR2 ANQGSEA. CDR3 size: 15 residues. The CDR3 DNA reads as TGCAGCGTTGAGTACTTGGGACAGGACACAGATACGCAGTATTTT. This encodes CSVEYLGQDTDTQYF.

The chain employs TRBV10-3 and TRBJ2-7; no reliable D call. The CDR3 is made up of 11 amino acids. Per the germline V gene, CDR1 is ENHRY and CDR2 is SYGVKD. V was cut by 2 bases and J by 5 bases, with 4 bases left in between. CDR3 sequence: CAISEGNEQYF. The CDR3 DNA is TGTGCCATCAGTGAGGGGAACGAGCAGTACTTC.

This clonotype has just a few counts. This chain connects TRBV7-3 to TRBJ2-1; 8 bases align to TRBD2. The CDR3 spans 15 residues. Per the germline V gene, CDR1 is SGHTA and CDR2 is FQGTGA. J lost 2 bases, V lost 5 bases, and 5 bases had no gene match. This CDR3 reads CASSIAGGPYNEQFF. Written as DNA, the CDR3 is TGTGCCAGCAGCATTGCGGGGGGCCCCTACAATGAGCAGTTCTTC.

With regard to this clonotype: This may be a read error: a much more frequent sequence differs by one nucleotide. The chain combines TRBV20-1 with TRBJ2-7; D gene uncertain. Deletions cut 3 bases from V and 3 bases from J, with 15 bases between. CDR1 is DFQATT, CDR2 SNEGSKA, per germline (reference sequence). This CDR3 has 14 amino acids. Here the CDR3 reads CSASSAGGFYEQYF. DNA for the CDR3: TGCAGTGCTAGTTCCGCTGGCGGATTCTACGAGCAGTACTTC.

Of note for this clonotype: This CDR3 fails to terminate in the conserved phenylalanine or tryptophan, so it likely reflects a read error. The chain uses TRBV20-1 and TRBJ2-1; D is ambiguous. The length of the CDR3 is 14 residues. Trimming removed 2 bases at V and 3 bases at J, with 11 bases between. Per germline, CDR1 DFQATT and CDR2 SNEGSKA (reference sequence). CDR3 in amino acids: CSARSVSGYNEQFI. The CDR3 coding sequence is TGCAGTGCTAGATCCGTGTCGGGCTACAATGAGCAGTTCATC.

This clonotype was counted a few times. The V and J genes are TRBV24-1 and TRBJ2-2; D remains ambiguous. V was trimmed by 1 base and J by 3 bases, leaving 14 bases between them. The CDR3 is 17 residues long. CDR1 KGHDR and CDR2 SFDVKD come from the germline V gene. The CDR3 DNA reads as TGTGCCACCAGTGATTTCCGTCCGGACGGAGACACCGGGGAGCTGTTTTTT. Its protein is CATSDFRPDGDTGELFF.

Worth noting for this clonotype: The final CDR3 position lacks the conserved phenylalanine or tryptophan, pointing to a likely read error. It is unclear where the CDR3 begins or ends on the DNA, so no DNA is shown, and the CDR3 is as TCRdb lists it. The chain uses TRBV9 and TRBJ2-4; no check of the table's D call, TRBD1, against the DNA was made. The CDR3 extends over 11 residues, inclusive of both ends. Germline loops: CDR1 SGDLS, CDR2 YYNGEE. CDR3: CASSVATEGVS.

This clonotype was seen many times. J is TRBJ2-7 and V is TRBV7-8, with 11 bases identical to TRBD2. The trim removed 6 bases at V and 0 bases at J, leaving 4 bases unmatched. The CDR3 runs 15 residues. Germline CDR1 is SGHVS and CDR2 is FQNEAQ. This CDR3 is CASRNGTSGSYEQYF. Written as DNA, the CDR3 is TGTGCCAGCAGAAACGGGACTAGCGGCTCCTACGAGCAGTACTTC.

This clonotype was observed many times. The rearrangement joins TRBV12-3 or TRBV12-4 to TRBJ1-3; 9 nucleotides agree with TRBD1. The length of the CDR3 is 14 residues. Losses at the gene ends were 6 bases for V and 4 bases for J; bases not matched to a gene: 4. CDR3: CASRDRGAGNTIYF. The CDR3 coding sequence is TGTGCCAGCAGGGACAGGGGCGCGGGAAACACCATATATTTT.